These 22 T cell receptor beta chains were sequenced from one sample in a study of T-cell memory formation after mild COVID-19. TCRdb recomputed calls from the 5' RACE reads with MiXCR, one row per CDR3 protein. The sample has around 300,000 distinct CDR3 sequences; roughly 8% are singletons. The material sequenced was PBMCs or a T cell subset sorted from them (not recorded which). These receptors originate from a man aged 18 to 29 who had mild COVID-19 (a few samples of this study predate the infection). Cell type and time point are not known.

This clonotype has more than one count but fewer than ten. The chain employs TRBV20-1 and TRBJ2-4, with D unresolved. With 1 base removed from V and 0 bases from J, the gap between germline ends came to 13 bases. CDR1 is DFQATT, CDR2 SNEGSKA, per germline (reference sequence). CDR3 size: 16 residues. Here the CDR3 reads CSARGAGDIAKNIQYF. The CDR3 nucleotides are TGCAGTGCTAGAGGGGCAGGCGATATAGCCAAAAACATTCAGTACTTC.

This sequence joins TRBV5-1 and TRBJ1-5; maybe TRBD1 (5 bases). The CDR3 spans 16 residues. Germline V CDR1 and CDR2: SGHRS, YFSETQ. V lost 0 bases, J lost 4 bases, and 14 bases lay in between. The CDR3 region is CASSLGPLGGNQPQHF. The CDR3 bases are TGCGCCAGCAGCTTGGGTCCACTGGGGGGGAATCAGCCCCAGCATTTT.

The rearrangement joins TRBV20-1 to TRBJ2-5; 11 nucleotides agree with TRBD2. The CDR3 extends over 15 amino acids. Germline V CDR1 and CDR2: DFQATT, SNEGSKA (reference sequence). With V trimmed by 6 bases and J by 4 bases, 10 bases remained unmatched. CDR3 nucleotides: TGCAGTGCACCTAGCGGGGGGTCCTGGGGAGAGACCCAGTACTTC. It encodes CSAPSGGSWGETQYF.

This clonotype occurred a few times. CDR3 in DNA: TGTGCCAGCAGCGTAAAAGCGGGGGACACAGATACGCAGTATTTT. Translation gives CASSVKAGDTDTQYF. V is TRBV9 and J is TRBJ2-3, with TRBD2 identical over 8 bases. V lost 1 base and J lost 2; bases outside the gene matches: 3. The CDR3 covers 15 residues. Germline values: CDR1 SGDLS, CDR2 YYNGEE.

Only a few counts were recorded for this clonotype. The J gene is TRBJ2-2, the V gene TRBV28, with 7 bases identical to TRBD1. The CDR3 extends over 18 amino acids. The germline V gene has CDR1 MDHEN and CDR2 SYDVKM. V gave up 7 bases and J gave up 0 bases; unmatched junction bases: 14. The CDR3 DNA reads as TGTGCCAGCACTGTGACAGGGACCGTTATCGCGAACACCGGGGAGCTGTTTTTT. Its protein product is CASTVTGTVIANTGELFF.

In this sample, this clonotype turned up a few times. This chain links TRBV5-1 with TRBJ1-4, with 7 positions matching TRBD1. The CDR3 is 15 amino acids. V dropped 5 bases and J dropped 8; count of bases not matched to a gene: 12. Per the germline V gene, CDR1 is SGHRS and CDR2 is YFSETQ. CDR3 in amino acids: CASSLSQGRFEKLFF. DNA for the CDR3: TGCGCCAGCAGTTTGTCACAGGGGCGCTTCGAAAAACTGTTTTTT. Combining the CDR3 with reference TRBV5-1 and TRBJ1-4 gives the whole variable domain KAGVTQTPRYLIKTRGQQVTLSCSPISGHRSVSWYQQTPGQGLQFLFEYFSETQRNKGNFPGRFSGRQFSNSRSEMNVSTLELGDSALYLCASSLSQGRFEKLFFGSGTQLSVL.

This clonotype was detected many times. This rearrangement joins TRBV10-2 to TRBJ2-3; D possibly uses TRBD1 or TRBD2 (5 bases each). Trimming cost V 3 bases and J 8 bases, with 6 bases left between them. The CDR3 is made up of 11 amino acids. The germline V gene has CDR1 WSHSY and CDR2 SAAADI. The CDR3: CASSDGGTQYF. The CDR3, as DNA: TGCGCCAGCAGTGATGGGGGTACGCAGTATTTT.

This clonotype was detected a few times. This chain uses TRBV28 with TRBJ2-1; D gene unclear. V was shortened by 6 bases and J by 5 bases, with 8 bases between the two germline ends. The CDR3 is 12 amino acids. Per the germline V gene, CDR1 is MDHEN and CDR2 is SYDVKM. The CDR3 bases are TGTGCCAGCAGCCTTTTGAACAATGAGCAGTTCTTC. Translating it yields CASSLLNNEQFF. The full variable domain, completed using reference TRBV28 and TRBJ2-1, is DVKVTQSSRYLVKRTGEKVFLECVQDMDHENMFWYRQDPGLGLRLIYFSYDVKMKEKGDIPEGYSVSREKKERFSLILESASTNQTSMYLCASSLLNNEQFFGPGTRLTVL.

This clonotype occurred a few times. CDR3 residues: CASSSSGQNTEAFF. CDR3 nucleotides: TGCGCCAGCAGCTCCTCGGGACAGAACACTGAAGCTTTCTTT. The genes are TRBV5-1 and TRBJ1-1; tentatively, D is TRBD1 (6 bases). Germline CDR1 and CDR2: SGHRS and YFSETQ. Trimming stripped 3 bases from V and 1 base from J, with 10 bases between. This CDR3 has 14 residues.

The V gene is TRBV7-8, the J gene TRBJ2-1; D is uncertain. Deletions cut 7 bases from V and 6 bases from J, with 7 bases between. There are 11 residues in the CDR3. Germline loops: CDR1 SGHVS, CDR2 FQNEAQ. The CDR3: CASTPANEQFF. CDR3 in DNA: TGTGCCAGCACCCCAGCCAATGAGCAGTTCTTC.

The J gene is TRBJ1-2, the V gene TRBV7-2, with a possible D match to TRBD1 (6 bases). The V end lost 5 bases, the J end lost 5 bases, and 15 bases lay between the germline ends. CDR1 SGHTA and CDR2 FQGNSA come from the germline V gene. The CDR3 runs to 14 residues. In nucleotides, the CDR3 is TGTGCCAGCAGCCTCCTCAGACAGGCTTATGGCTACACCTTC. Amino acids: CASSLLRQAYGYTF.

About this clonotype itself: A much bigger clone sits one base away, suggesting this may be a read error. The chain uses TRBV4-1 and TRBJ2-2, with 10 bases aligning to TRBD1. Germline V CDR1 and CDR2: MGHRA, YSYEKL. This CDR3 is 15 amino acids long. CDR3 DNA: TGCGACAGCAGGACAGGGGGATTGCGAACCGGGGAGCTGTTTTTT. Protein: CDSRTGGLRTGELFF.

The gene calls are TRBV28 and TRBJ2-3, with D perhaps assigned TRBD1 or TRBD2 (5 bases each). Germline V CDR1 and CDR2: MDHEN, SYDVKM. The CDR3 length is 17 residues. V lost 6 bases, J lost 1 base, and 20 bases lay in between. The CDR3 loop is CASRSPLAEGGTDTQYF. CDR3 nucleotide sequence: TGTGCCAGCAGAAGTCCCCTAGCAGAAGGGGGCACAGATACGCAGTATTTT.

A few counts support this clonotype. The chain carries TRBV12-3 or TRBV12-4 and TRBJ2-2; D is unresolved. There are 14 residues in the CDR3. Trimming shortened V by 0 bases and J by 6 bases, and 8 bases separated the two germline ends. CDR3 loop: CASSLAGLPGELFF. DNA of the CDR3: TGTGCCAGCAGTTTAGCAGGGCTCCCCGGGGAGCTGTTTTTT.

The chain combines TRBV2 with TRBJ2-2, with a weak D call TRBD2 (5 bases). CDR1 and CDR2 (germline): SNHLY, FYNNEI. The CDR3 is made up of 13 amino acids. Trimming shortened V by 11 bases and J by 5 bases, and 15 bases separated the two germline ends. DNA for the CDR3: TGTGCCGGAGATCTAACGGGGACCGGGGAGCTGTTTTTT. This translates into CAGDLTGTGELFF.

This clonotype has at least ten counts. The rearrangement joins TRBV20-1 to TRBJ2-7; 8 bases are shared with TRBD1. The germline V gene encodes CDR1 DFQATT and CDR2 SNEGSKA (reference sequence). V was pared by 2 bases and J by 5 bases, with 8 bases of the junction left unmatched. The length of the CDR3 is 14 residues. The CDR3 protein is CSARPQGVKDEQYF. The CDR3 nucleotides are TGCAGTGCTAGACCACAGGGGGTTAAGGACGAGCAGTACTTC.

The V call is TRBV7-9, the J call TRBJ1-1; D ambiguous. CDR3 length equals 14 residues. The V end was cut by 6 bases, the J end by 4 bases, with 15 bases between. Germline V lookup: CDR1 SEHNR, CDR2 FQNEAQ (reference sequence). Here the CDR3 reads CASSSTRGGTEAFF. Written as DNA, the CDR3 is TGTGCCAGCAGTAGCACCCGCGGTGGCACTGAAGCTTTCTTT.

In its sample, this clonotype was seen a few times. Here the CDR3 DNA reads TGTGCCAGCAGCTTAGGCGGGGTCGGACGAGCTAACTATGGCTACACCTTC. Translation gives CASSLGGVGRANYGYTF. V usage is TRBV7-9 and J usage is TRBJ1-2; D not resolved. Trimming stripped 1 base from V and 0 bases from J, with 15 bases between. This CDR3 is 17 amino acids long. Germline CDR1 is SEHNR and CDR2 is FQNEAQ (reference sequence).

This chain uses TRBV5-1 with TRBJ1-1; D is possibly TRBD1 (6 bases). The CDR3 is made up of 14 amino acids. Germline CDR1 is SGHRS and CDR2 is YFSETQ. The ends were cut back, 1 base at V and 6 bases at J, with 13 bases in the middle. CDR3 loop: CASSLPGADSEAFF. The DNA for the CDR3 is TGCGCCAGCAGCTTGCCGGGGGCCGACTCTGAAGCTTTCTTT. Supplemented by reference TRBV5-1 and TRBJ1-1, the full variable domain reads KAGVTQTPRYLIKTRGQQVTLSCSPISGHRSVSWYQQTPGQGLQFLFEYFSETQRNKGNFPGRFSGRQFSNSRSEMNVSTLELGDSALYLCASSLPGADSEAFFGQGTRLTVV.

The chain carries TRBV24-1 and TRBJ2-5, with 7 positions matching TRBD1. The germline CDR1 and CDR2 sequences are KGHDR and SFDVKD. CDR3 length equals 15 residues. V lost 4 bases to trimming and J lost 0 bases; unmatched junction nucleotides: 4. CDR3 protein: CATSDLTGYQETQYF. In DNA form, the CDR3 reads TGTGCCACCAGTGACCTGACAGGGTACCAAGAGACCCAGTACTTC.

This clonotype was recorded many times. V is TRBV5-1 and J is TRBJ2-1; D is perhaps TRBD1 (5 bases). Trimming shortened V by 0 bases and J by 8 bases, and 21 bases separated the two germline ends. Per the germline V gene, CDR1 is SGHRS and CDR2 is YFSETQ. This CDR3 has 17 amino acids. The CDR3 DNA sequence: TGCGCCAGCAGCTTGGGGGGCCGGGTGGGGCGAGGAGATGAGCAGTTCTTC. Its protein product is CASSLGGRVGRGDEQFF.

The chain has TRBV21-1 and TRBJ1-1; the table's D call, TRBD1, has no DNA check behind it. TRBV21-1 is classified as a pseudogene. The CDR3 contains 13 residues. The CDR3 loop reads CARFYRGCTEAFF. The DNA for the CDR3 is TGTGCCAGATTTTACAGGGGATGCACTGAAGCTTTCTTT.